This T cell receptor beta chain was obtained from a study of cytomegalovirus exposure and HLA in healthy donors. Study information: Falling in the Caucasian-associated ancestry cluster were about 82% of some 400 genotyped donors. General observations from the study: Reportedly, HLA-A and HLA-B alleles of most subjects were accurately predicted from TCR beta. An analysis that came later showed most CMV-associated TCR beta chains appearing HLA-restricted. A later analysis linked a missense variant in DCLRE1C to the trimming of TCR beta V and J genes.

This CDR3 has 14 residues. Trimming removed 6 bases from V and 5 bases from J; junction bases left unmatched: 7. Germline V gives CDR1 MDHEN, CDR2 SYDVKM. As concerns this clone: The target antigen is unknown.

PCR involved 60 Vbeta and 13 Jbeta primers. Clones were sequenced by immunoSEQ multiplex PCR, and TCRdb holds only the in-frame ones, with some missing. This sample has about 270,000 clones, with 86% found just once. The J gene is TRBJ2-5, the V gene TRBV28; 9 positions match TRBD1. The source of this sequence is a man in his forties in good health and CMV-seropositive. Sequencing input: PBMCs. The CDR3 region is CASRKTGGDETQYF. DNA of the CDR3: TGTGCCAGCAGGAAAACAGGGGGCGATGAGACCCAGTACTTC. The entire variable domain, with the rest obtained from reference TRBV28 and TRBJ2-5, is as follows: DVKVTQSSRYLVKRTGEKVFLECVQDMDHENMFWYRQDPGLGLRLIYFSYDVKMKEKGDIPEGYSVSREKKERFSLILESASTNQTSMYLCASRKTGGDETQYFGPGTRLLVL.